A single sample is the source of the 18 T cell receptor beta chains below, sequenced in a study of blood T cells in healthy people across ages. A second PCR, run for about 7 to 11 cycles, used a sample-barcoded 5' primer plus a J-beta primer mix. TCRdb reanalysed the 5' RACE reads using MiXCR and keeps one entry per CDR3 protein. The sample lists approximately 1.5 million distinct CDR3 sequences; almost 35% were seen once. Sequencing was carried out using blood. The receptors originated from a woman aged 25 to 39 in good health.

This clonotype was detected a few times. The chain combines TRBV9 with TRBJ2-7, with a tentative D call TRBD1 (6 bases). CDR3 length: 15 amino acids. Trimming took 0 bases from V and 0 from J, leaving 10 bases between them. Germline V gene data show CDR1 as SGDLS and CDR2 as YYNGEE. This CDR3 reads CASSVDTGSSYEQYF. The DNA of the CDR3 is TGTGCCAGCAGCGTAGATACAGGGAGCTCCTACGAGCAGTACTTC.

The chain couples TRBV11-2 to TRBJ2-7, with 7 positions matching TRBD2. Looked up from germline, CDR1 is SGHAT and CDR2 is FQNNGV. The CDR3 has 15 amino acids. The junction had 9 bases not matched to a gene; V was cut back by 3 bases and J by 4 bases. The CDR3: CASSFRASGRYEQYF. CDR3 sequence (DNA): TGTGCCAGCAGCTTCAGGGCTAGCGGCCGTTACGAGCAGTACTTC.

This clonotype turned up a few times. The chain employs TRBV7-9 and TRBJ2-7; TRBD2 agrees at 13 bases. Unmatched junction bases numbered 6, after V lost 2 bases and J lost 2 bases. Germline CDR1 SEHNR, CDR2 FQNEAQ (reference sequence). The CDR3 covers 17 residues. CDR3 DNA: TGTGCCAGCAGCTTACCCGGACTAGCGGGAGCGACCTACGAGCAGTACTTC. Translation: CASSLPGLAGATYEQYF. Complete variable domain (other parts from reference TRBV7-9 and TRBJ2-7): DTGVSQNPRHKITKRGQNVTFRCDPISEHNRLYWYRQTLGQGPEFLTYFQNEAQLEKSRLLSDRFSAERPKGSFSTLEIQRTEQGDSAMYLCASSLPGLAGATYEQYFGPGTRLTVT.

The gene calls are TRBV5-1 and TRBJ2-2; D assignment may be TRBD1 or TRBD2 (6 bases each). The CDR3 runs 14 residues. Trimming took off 4 bases at V and 7 bases at J, with 14 bases between the two ends. Germline-derived CDR1 and CDR2 are SGHRS and YFSETQ. This CDR3 reads CASSREGGIGELFF. The CDR3 bases are TGCGCCAGCAGCCGTGAAGGGGGGATCGGGGAGCTGTTTTTT.

The chain combines TRBV3-1 with TRBJ1-2; maybe TRBD1 (5 bases). CDR1 and CDR2 from the germline V gene are LGHDT and YNNKEL (reference sequence). This CDR3 spans 14 amino acids. The V end lost 1 base, the J end lost 4 bases, and 10 bases lay between the germline ends. CDR3: CASSQGIGVYGYTF. In nucleotides, the CDR3 is TGTGCCAGCAGCCAAGGGATAGGGGTCTATGGCTACACCTTC.

Only a few counts were recorded for this clonotype. The chain carries TRBV7-2 and TRBJ2-1, with 7 bases that match TRBD1. Trimming took 1 base from V and 5 from J; bases not matched to a gene: 5. There are 15 residues in the CDR3. The V gene's germline CDR1 is SGHTA and CDR2 FQGNSA. This CDR3 is CASSLGQGTDNEQFF. The CDR3 coding sequence is TGTGCCAGCAGCTTAGGACAGGGCACCGACAATGAGCAGTTCTTC.

This clonotype has a handful of counts. The rearrangement uses TRBV28 and TRBJ1-5, with D uncertain. The germline V gene encodes CDR1 MDHEN and CDR2 SYDVKM. Trimming shortened V by 3 bases and J by 0 bases, and 12 bases separated the two germline ends. CDR3 length equals 16 residues. In DNA, the CDR3 is TGTGCCAGCAGTTTGGCCGGATCTTATAGCAATCAGCCCCAGCATTTT. Protein: CASSLAGSYSNQPQHF.

This clonotype showed up just a few times. This rearrangement joins TRBV5-1 to TRBJ2-1; D ambiguous. V was cut by 4 bases and J by 5 bases, with 7 bases left in between. CDR1 and CDR2 from the germline V gene are SGHRS and YFSETQ. This CDR3 is 12 amino acids long. CDR3 sequence (DNA): TGCGCCAGCAGCCATTCTAACAATGAGCAGTTCTTC. Protein: CASSHSNNEQFF.

This clonotype appeared a few times. J is TRBJ2-4 and V is TRBV5-1; TRBD1 is a possible D gene (5 bases). Germline CDR1 SGHRS, CDR2 YFSETQ. This CDR3 contains 15 residues. The V gene lost 10 bases and the J gene lost 13 bases, with 30 bases spanning the gap. CDR3 nucleotides: TGCGCCTCAGCCTCTACATGGGGTACCCAGGGCAAGCAGTACTTC. Translated: CASASTWGTQGKQYF.

The rearrangement uses TRBV7-3 and TRBJ2-3; 14 bases match TRBD2. Germline V gene data show CDR1 as SGHTA and CDR2 as FQGTGA. This CDR3 has 16 amino acids. Unmatched junction bases numbered 7, after V lost 5 bases and J lost 6 bases. This CDR3 is CASSPRTSGGPDTQYF. The CDR3 coding sequence is TGTGCCAGCAGCCCCAGGACTAGCGGGGGGCCGGATACGCAGTATTTT.

This clonotype was counted between two and nine times. The rearrangement links TRBV7-6 to TRBJ1-2; TRBD1 matches 9 bases. V dropped 5 bases and J dropped 6; count of bases not matched to a gene: 10. In germline, CDR1 is SGHVS, CDR2 FNYEAQ. The CDR3 has 15 residues. The CDR3 DNA reads as TGTGCCAGCAGCACCAGGACAGGGGTTGAGGATGGCTACACCTTC. It codes for CASSTRTGVEDGYTF.

This clonotype was counted a few times. The V call is TRBV14, the J call TRBJ2-3; D is tentatively TRBD1 or TRBD2 (5 bases each). Trimming took 3 bases from V and 5 from J, leaving 18 bases between them. Germline V gene data show CDR1 as SGHDN and CDR2 as FVKESK. The CDR3 spans 16 residues. The DNA for the CDR3 is TGTGCCAGCAGCCATAGACTATTAAATCAGGGAGATACGCAGTATTTT. Amino acid sequence: CASSHRLLNQGDTQYF. Variable domain in full (rest from reference TRBV14 and TRBJ2-3): EAGVTQFPSHSVIEKGQTVTLRCDPISGHDNLYWYRRVMGKEIKFLLHFVKESKQDESGMPNNRFLAERTGGTYSTLKVQPAELEDSGVYFCASSHRLLNQGDTQYFGPGTRLTVL.

This clonotype was seen many times. The J gene is TRBJ2-1, the V gene TRBV27; D not resolved. CDR1 and CDR2 (germline): MNHEY, SMNVEV (reference sequence). This CDR3 has 13 amino acids. The V gene lost 2 bases and the J gene lost 7 bases, with 9 bases spanning the gap. CDR3 loop: CASSLGSRNEQFF. CDR3 sequence (DNA): TGTGCCAGCAGTTTAGGCAGCCGGAATGAGCAGTTCTTC.

In this sample, this clonotype turned up a few times. The chain employs TRBV7-3 and TRBJ2-1; 7 bases agree with TRBD2. Germline-derived CDR1 and CDR2 are SGHTA and FQGTGA. The CDR3 runs to 18 residues. V was pared by 2 bases and J by 8 bases, with 18 bases of the junction left unmatched. DNA of the CDR3: TGTGCCAGCAGCTTACAGGGCCAAGCGGGGTTAATAGACCATGAGCAGTTCTTC. It is translated as CASSLQGQAGLIDHEQFF.

For this clonotype: Given a much more abundant clone one base away, this may be a read error. The V gene is TRBV4-1, the J gene TRBJ2-5; 10 nucleotides line up with TRBD1. Germline V gene data show CDR1 as MGHRA and CDR2 as YSYEKL. This CDR3 is built from 15 residues. With 2 bases clipped from V and 6 bases from J, the junction kept 6 bases outside the gene matches. The DNA for the CDR3 is TGCGCCAGCAGCCAACCGGGACAGGGGCCCAAGACCCAGTACTTC. Translation gives CASSQPGQGPKTQYF.

V is TRBV7-3 and J is TRBJ2-5; D possibly corresponds to TRBD1 (6 bases). The CDR3 length is 16 residues. V lost 2 bases and J lost 6, with 19 bases in between. Germline CDR1 is SGHTA and CDR2 is FQGTGA. The CDR3 loop reads CASSLHYGQGLKTQYF. DNA of the CDR3: TGTGCCAGCAGCTTACATTACGGGCAGGGGCTGAAGACCCAGTACTTC.

A few counts support this clonotype. V usage is TRBV25-1 and J usage is TRBJ1-1; D unclear. Germline CDR1 and CDR2: MGHDK and SYGVNS. The CDR3 is 14 residues long. Trimming shortened V by 3 bases and J by 1 base, and 9 bases separated the two germline ends. In nucleotides, the CDR3 is TGTGCCAGCAGTGATTTACAGCAGAACACTGAAGCTTTCTTT. Translation: CASSDLQQNTEAFF.

The rearrangement joins TRBV18 to TRBJ2-5, with 8 bases identical to TRBD1. The J call is doubtful: the DNA matches TRBJ2-7 better. The germline gives CDR1 KGHSH, CDR2 LQKENI. The CDR3 extends over 15 amino acids. CDR3 DNA sequence: TGTGCCAGCTCACCACGGGCAGGGGGCCCCTACGAGCAGTACTTC. Translating gives CASSPRAGGPYEQYF.